This paragraph reports one TCR beta chain. Its specificity is unknown. The sample comes from a study of shared clonotypes between healthy human individuals. Findings and caveats of the study: Clonotype sharing among donors was expected to depend on sequencing depth.

The germline CDR1 and CDR2 sequences are LGHNA and YNFKEQ. Trimming pared 0 bases from V and 5 bases from J, leaving 12 bases between. The CDR3 length is 15 residues. Amplification in unsorted PBMC replicate PCRs started from 250 to 300 ng DNA, which equals tens of thousands of T cell genomes. Sequencing was performed with immunoSEQ multiplex PCR; in TCRdb, only in-frame clones are kept and a portion is missing. The sample gives around 480,000 clones, over 60% of which show up once; roughly an eighth is in the top ten. Material: PBMCs. V gene TRBV4-2 combines with J gene TRBJ2-3; D is perhaps TRBD2 (6 bases). This clonotype was obtained from a woman in her forties in good health. Some clones in this sample may be carry-over from other donors' samples. The CDR3 DNA is TGTGCCAGCAGCCAAGATGCCCTAGCGCTAGATACGCAGTATTTT. This encodes CASSQDALALDTQYF.